This entry lists 7 T cell receptor beta chains sequenced from one sample in a study of cytomegalovirus exposure and HLA in healthy donors. 60 Vbeta and 13 Jbeta primers were used in PCR. TCRdb's copy holds only in-frame clones and misses some; the assay was immunoSEQ multiplex PCR. Among roughly 150,000 clones, roughly 67% were seen once, and the ten largest hold 5% to 6.5%. Input material: PBMCs. All receptors come from a woman between 18 and 29 years old in good health and CMV-seropositive.

Turning to this clone: The junction departs from the called germline gene at one end, perhaps through a read error. The chain couples TRBV7-7 to TRBJ2-2, with 10 bases matching TRBD2. CDR1 and CDR2 (germline): SSHAT, FNYEAQ (reference sequence). The CDR3 covers 18 residues. The CDR3 region has the DNA TGTGCTAGCAGCGCCGAAGCGGGGGGGCCGTTCAGTACCGGGGAGCTGTTTTTT. It specifies CASSAEAGGPFSTGELFF.

This rearrangement joins TRBV29-1 to TRBJ2-7; possible D gene TRBD2, 6 bases. This CDR3 has 11 amino acids. The germline V and J ends were trimmed by 7 bases and 6 bases, with 13 bases remaining between them. Germline CDR1 is SQVTM and CDR2 is ANQGSEA. This chain's CDR3 is CSAGERGEQYF. CDR3 DNA sequence: TGCAGCGCGGGGGAGCGCGGCGAGCAGTACTTC.

In this sample, this clone turned up a few times. The chain recombines TRBV7-2 with TRBJ1-1; D is perhaps TRBD1 (5 bases). V lost 5 bases and J lost 5, with 6 bases in between. CDR1 and CDR2 from the germline V gene are SGHTA and FQGNSA. The CDR3 spans 11 residues. The CDR3 is CASSPGTEAFF. As DNA, the CDR3 is TGTGCCAGCAGCCCAGGGACTGAAGCTTTCTTT.

Only one count was recorded for this clone. The J gene is TRBJ1-1, the V gene TRBV6-5, with D possibly TRBD1 on 6 matching bases. CDR1 is MNHEY and CDR2 is SVGAGI in the germline V gene. Between the trimmed V and J ends, which lost 3 bases and 1 base, there was a span of 15 bases. CDR3 length: 16 amino acids. CDR3 sequence (DNA): TGTGCCAGCAGTTATCCCCGGGGAGGGGGGAACACTGAAGCTTTCTTT. It is translated as CASSYPRGGGNTEAFF.

This chain links TRBV11-2 with TRBJ1-2; D uncertain. Germline CDR1 is SGHAT and CDR2 is FQNNGV. V gave up 0 bases and J gave up 4 bases, with 15 bases separating them. CDR3 length: 16 amino acids. The chain's CDR3 is CASSLDRDISSYGYTF. The CDR3 DNA reads TGTGCCAGCAGCTTAGATCGGGATATCAGCTCCTATGGCTACACCTTC.

The rearrangement links TRBV27 to TRBJ2-5; D possibly corresponds to TRBD2 (6 bases). Per the germline V gene, CDR1 is MNHEY and CDR2 is SMNVEV (reference sequence). V dropped 6 bases and J dropped 1 base, with 12 bases sitting between them. CDR3 length: 14 residues. In DNA, the CDR3 is TGTGCCAGCAGACCTGGGGGGAGCCAAGAGACCCAGTACTTC. It is translated as CASRPGGSQETQYF.

The rearrangement links TRBV29-1 to TRBJ2-3; 11 bases map to TRBD2. Germline CDR1 reads SQVTM; CDR2 reads ANQGSEA. The CDR3 extends over 17 amino acids. Germline trimming cut 1 base from V and 2 bases from J; bases unmatched to any gene: 8. CDR3 region: CSVEAPLAGGLTDTQYF. The CDR3 DNA sequence: TGCAGCGTTGAAGCCCCCCTAGCGGGGGGCCTCACAGATACGCAGTATTTT.